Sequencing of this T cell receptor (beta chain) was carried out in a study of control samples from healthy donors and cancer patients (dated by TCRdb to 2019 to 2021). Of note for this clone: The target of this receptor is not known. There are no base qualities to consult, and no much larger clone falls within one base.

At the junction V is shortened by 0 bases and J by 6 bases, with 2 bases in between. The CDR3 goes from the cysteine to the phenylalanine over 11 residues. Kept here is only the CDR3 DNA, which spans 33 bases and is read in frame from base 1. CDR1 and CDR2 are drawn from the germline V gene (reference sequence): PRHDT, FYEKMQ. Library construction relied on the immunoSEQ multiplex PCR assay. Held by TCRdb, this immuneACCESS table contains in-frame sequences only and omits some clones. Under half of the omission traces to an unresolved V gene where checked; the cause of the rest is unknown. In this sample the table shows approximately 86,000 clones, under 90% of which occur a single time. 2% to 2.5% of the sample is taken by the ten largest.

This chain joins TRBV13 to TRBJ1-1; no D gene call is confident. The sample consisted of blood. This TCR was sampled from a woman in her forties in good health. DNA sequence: TGTGCCAGCAGCTTAGGGTCTGAAGCTTTCTTT. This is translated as CASSLGSEAFF.